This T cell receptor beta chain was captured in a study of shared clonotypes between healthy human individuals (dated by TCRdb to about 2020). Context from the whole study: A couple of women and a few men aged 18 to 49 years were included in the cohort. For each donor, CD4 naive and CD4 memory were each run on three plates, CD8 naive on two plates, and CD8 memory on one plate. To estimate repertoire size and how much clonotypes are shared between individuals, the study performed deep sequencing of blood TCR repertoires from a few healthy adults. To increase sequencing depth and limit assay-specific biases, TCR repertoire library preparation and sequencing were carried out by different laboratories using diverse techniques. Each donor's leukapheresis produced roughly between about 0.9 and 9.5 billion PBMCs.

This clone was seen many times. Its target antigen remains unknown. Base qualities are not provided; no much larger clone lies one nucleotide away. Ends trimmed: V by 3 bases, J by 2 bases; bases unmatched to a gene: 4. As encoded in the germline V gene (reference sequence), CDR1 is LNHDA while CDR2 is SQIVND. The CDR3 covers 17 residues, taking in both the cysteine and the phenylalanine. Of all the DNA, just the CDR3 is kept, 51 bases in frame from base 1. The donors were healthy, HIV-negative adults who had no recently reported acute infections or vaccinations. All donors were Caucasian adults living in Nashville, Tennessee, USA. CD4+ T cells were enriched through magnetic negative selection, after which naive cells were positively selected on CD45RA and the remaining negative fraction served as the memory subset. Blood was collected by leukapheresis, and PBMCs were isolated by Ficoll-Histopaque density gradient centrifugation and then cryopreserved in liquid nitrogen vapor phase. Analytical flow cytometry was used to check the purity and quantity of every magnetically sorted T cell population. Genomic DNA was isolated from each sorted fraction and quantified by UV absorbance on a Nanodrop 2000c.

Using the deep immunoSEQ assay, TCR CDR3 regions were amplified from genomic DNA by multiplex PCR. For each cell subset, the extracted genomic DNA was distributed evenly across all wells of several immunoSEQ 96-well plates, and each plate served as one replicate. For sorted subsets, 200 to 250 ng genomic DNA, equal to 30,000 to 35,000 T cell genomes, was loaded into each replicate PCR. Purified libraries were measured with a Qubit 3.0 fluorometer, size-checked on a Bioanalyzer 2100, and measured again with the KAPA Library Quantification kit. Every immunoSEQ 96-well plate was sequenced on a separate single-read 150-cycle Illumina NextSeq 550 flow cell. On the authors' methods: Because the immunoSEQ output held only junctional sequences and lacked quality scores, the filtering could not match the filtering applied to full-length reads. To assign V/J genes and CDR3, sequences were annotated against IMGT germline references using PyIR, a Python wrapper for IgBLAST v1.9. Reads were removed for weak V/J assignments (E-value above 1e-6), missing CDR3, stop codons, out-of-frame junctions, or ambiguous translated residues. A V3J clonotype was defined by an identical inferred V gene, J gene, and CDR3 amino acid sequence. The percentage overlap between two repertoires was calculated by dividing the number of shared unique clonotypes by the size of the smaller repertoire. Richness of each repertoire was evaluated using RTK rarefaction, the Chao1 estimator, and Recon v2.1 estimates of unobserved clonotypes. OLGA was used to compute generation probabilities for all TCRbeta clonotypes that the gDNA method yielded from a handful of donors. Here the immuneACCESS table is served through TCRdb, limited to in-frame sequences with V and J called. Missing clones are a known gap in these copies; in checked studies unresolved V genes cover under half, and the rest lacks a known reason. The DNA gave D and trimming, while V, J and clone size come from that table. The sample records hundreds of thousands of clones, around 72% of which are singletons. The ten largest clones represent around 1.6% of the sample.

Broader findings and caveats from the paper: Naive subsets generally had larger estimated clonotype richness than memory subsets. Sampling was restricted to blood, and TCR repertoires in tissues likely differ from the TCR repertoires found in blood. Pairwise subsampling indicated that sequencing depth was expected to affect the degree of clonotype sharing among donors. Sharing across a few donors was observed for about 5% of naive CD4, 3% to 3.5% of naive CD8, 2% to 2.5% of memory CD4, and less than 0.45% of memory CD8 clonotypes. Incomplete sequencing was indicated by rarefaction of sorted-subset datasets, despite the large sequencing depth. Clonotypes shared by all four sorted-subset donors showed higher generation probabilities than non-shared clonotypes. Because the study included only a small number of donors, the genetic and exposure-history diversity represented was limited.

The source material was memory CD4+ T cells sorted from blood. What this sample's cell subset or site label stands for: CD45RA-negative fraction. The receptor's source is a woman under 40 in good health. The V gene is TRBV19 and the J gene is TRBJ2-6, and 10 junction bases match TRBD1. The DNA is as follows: TGTGCCAGTAGTATCGGACAGGGGGTGGCTGGGGCCAACGTCCTGACTTTC. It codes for CASSIGQGVAGANVLTF.